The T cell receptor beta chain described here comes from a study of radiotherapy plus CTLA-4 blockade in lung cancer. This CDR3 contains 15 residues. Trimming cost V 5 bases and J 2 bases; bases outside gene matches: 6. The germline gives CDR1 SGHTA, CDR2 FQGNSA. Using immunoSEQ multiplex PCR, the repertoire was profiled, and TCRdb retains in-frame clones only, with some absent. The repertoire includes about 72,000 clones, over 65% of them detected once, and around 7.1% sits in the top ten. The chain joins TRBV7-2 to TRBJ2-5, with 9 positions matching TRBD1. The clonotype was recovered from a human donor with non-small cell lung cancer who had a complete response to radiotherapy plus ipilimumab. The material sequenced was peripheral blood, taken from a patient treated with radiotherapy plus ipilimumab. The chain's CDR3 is CASSPGQGRQETQYF. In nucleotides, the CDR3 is TGTGCCAGCAGCCCGGGACAGGGACGGCAAGAGACCCAGTACTTC.